This T cell receptor gamma chain was identified in a study of Vδ1+ human thymocytes (dated by TCRdb to between 2017 and 2018). As for the study more broadly: mRNA-level TRG and TRD CDR3 repertoires of highly purified Vdelta1+ thymocytes from young children were characterised as a data resource. Earlier work had validated the multiplex-based CDR3 amplicon strategy against 5'RACE-based methods for generating CDR3 amplicons. Findings and caveats that apply to the study as a whole: No clustering by age or sex was observed, so analyses did not stratify donors by these variables. Many TRG clonotypes were shared between donors (up to about 6.9x10^3), whereas TRD repertoires were essentially private (max roughly 120 shared). The use of highly purified populations and single-cell validation was advised by the authors, since misinterpretation of bulk repertoire data could be caused by unexpected Vdelta2 sequences. Despite high sort purity, approximately 19% of thymic TRD sequences were Vdelta2 (and few Vdelta3), unlike peripheral blood Vdelta1+ controls. Unlike the oligoclonal repertoires in peripheral blood, the thymic TRG and TRD repertoires appeared highly polyclonal, with Gaussian CDR3 length distributions.

Turning to this clone: What this receptor recognizes is not known. No much larger clone exists at a distance of one base, and base qualities are not known.

The germline V gene (reference sequence) gives CDR1 as VTNTFY and CDR2 as YDVSTARD. The CDR3 runs 14 amino acids, cysteine and phenylalanine included. Here the CDR3 DNA is all that survives: 42 bases in frame from base 1. Trimming leaves V shorter by 0 bases and J shorter by 12 bases, with the junction holding 14 bases beyond the gene matches. RNA was extracted with the RNeasy mini kit and reverse transcribed using Superscript III. CDR3 amplicons were generated by multiplex PCR with pooled V-gene forward primers and a constant-region reverse primer carrying Illumina adaptor overhangs. After gel purification, amplicons were indexed with Nextera index primers over about 8 extra PCR cycles and were then purified with AMPure XP beads. Sequencing of the libraries was done on an Illumina MiSeq using paired-end 250 bp reads, dual indexing and a roughly 20% PhiX spike-in. As for the authors' bioinformatics: FastQC was used to check read quality, and ea-utils fastq-join was used to merge TRG read pairs. IMGT/HighV-QUEST was used to annotate sequences, retaining only productive sequences with an unambiguous V-gene assignment, and each clonotype was defined by an identical CDR3 sequence. Downstream analysis used VDJtools 1.1.1, tcR 2.2.3, Treemap and vegan Shannon diversity in R 3.4.4. Clone calls in TCRdb were regenerated from the public reads with CATT, after which identical DNA sequences shared one row. V and J calls and clone size were set by TCRdb, not the authors. This sample lists about 23,000 gamma-chain clones; approximately 14% were detected once. The leading ten clones occupy 1.5% to 2% of the sample.

Thymic samples were depleted of alphabeta T cells, then CD3+ TCRVdelta1+ TCRVdelta2- thymocytes were FACS-sorted. The purity of the sorted Vdelta1+ thymocytes fell between about 97% and 99.6%. Thymic specimens were obtained from fewer than ten paediatric patients, aged from 5 days to 15 months, who were undergoing corrective cardiac surgery. Thymic tissue was dispersed and mononuclear cells isolated on a Histopaque-1077 density gradient. The staining antibodies were anti-TCRVdelta1 clone TS8.2, anti-TCRVdelta2 clone B6, anti-CD3 clone HIT3a and anti-TCRalphabeta clone IP26. Material for sequencing was Vdelta1+ gamma-delta thymocytes from the thymus. What this sample's cell subset or site label stands for: FACS-sorted CD3+ TCRalphabeta- TCRVdelta1+ TCRVdelta2- thymocytes. The sequence links TRGV3 to TRGJ1 or TRGJ2. This clonotype originated in a child younger than two who had congenital heart surgery. For the CDR3, the sequence is CATWDRPCDFRKLF. DNA sequence: TGTGCCACCTGGGACAGGCCTTGCGATTTTAGGAAACTCTTT.